A selection of T cell receptor beta chains follows, all from one sample in a study of preoperative IRX-2 immunotherapy in early breast cancer. Sequencing was performed with immunoSEQ multiplex PCR; in TCRdb, only in-frame clones are kept and a portion is missing. The data contain some 25,000 clones, 85% to 90% of them singletons. The starting material was tumor tissue, obtained after IRX-2 immunotherapy. The source of these receptors is a human donor with breast cancer. Both conserved end residues are trimmed from each CDR3. The D gene is left open where the match is weak.

D gene: TRBD1; J gene: TRBJ1-2; V gene: TRBV4-3; CDR3 protein: ASSQDLSGGEFWGYT
D gene: -; J gene: -; V gene: TRBV6-5; CDR3 protein: ASSYSGFSYEQY
D gene: -; J gene: TRBJ2-2; V gene: TRBV10-3; CDR3 protein: ATQWQSNTGELF
D gene: -; J gene: TRBJ1-4; V gene: TRBV16; CDR3 protein: ASSQSRVLDEKLF
D gene: -; J gene: TRBJ1-2; V gene: TRBV4-1; CDR3 protein: ASSQEVLPYGYT
D gene: -; J gene: TRBJ2-1; V gene: TRBV4-3; CDR3 protein: ASSPGASSYNEQF
D gene: -; J gene: TRBJ2-7; V gene: TRBV5-1; CDR3 protein: ASRKEDSDVYEQY
D gene: TRBD1; J gene: TRBJ1-4; V gene: TRBV28; CDR3 protein: ASSRGQGREKLF
D gene: TRBD2; J gene: TRBJ2-3; V gene: TRBV18; CDR3 protein: ASSPPSGARTDTQY
D gene: TRBD1; J gene: TRBJ1-2; V gene: TRBV7-9; CDR3 protein: ASSLNIRDRVSYT
D gene: TRBD2; J gene: TRBJ2-1; V gene: TRBV19; CDR3 protein: ASSITGQASGGARNEQF
D gene: -; J gene: TRBJ2-7; V gene: TRBV11-2; CDR3 protein: ASSLDFYEQY
D gene: TRBD2; J gene: TRBJ2-3; V gene: TRBV6-1; CDR3 protein: ASSGLAGALGTDTQY
D gene: -; J gene: TRBJ2-7; V gene: TRBV7-2; CDR3 protein: ASSFQGREQY
D gene: TRBD1; J gene: TRBJ2-7; V gene: TRBV5-4; CDR3 protein: ASSLKRGQGAYEQY
D gene: -; J gene: TRBJ2-3; V gene: TRBV2; CDR3 protein: ASGALTEADTQY
D gene: -; J gene: TRBJ2-1; V gene: TRBV18; CDR3 protein: ASSLNRANEQF
D gene: TRBD1; J gene: TRBJ2-5; V gene: TRBV19; CDR3 protein: ASRGGQGGETQY
D gene: -; J gene: TRBJ2-5; V gene: TRBV7-2; CDR3 protein: ASSLSVGETQY
D gene: TRBD1; J gene: TRBJ1-2; V gene: TRBV11-2; CDR3 protein: ASSLVRQGNYGYT
D gene: -; J gene: TRBJ1-4; V gene: TRBV28; CDR3 protein: ASSLATLLNEKLF
D gene: TRBD2; J gene: TRBJ2-2; V gene: TRBV10-3; CDR3 protein: AIRLAGTGELF
D gene: TRBD1; J gene: TRBJ1-1; V gene: TRBV19; CDR3 protein: ASSIQGANTEAF
D gene: TRBD2; J gene: TRBJ2-5; V gene: TRBV6-5; CDR3 protein: ASSYSGTRGQETQY
D gene: TRBD2; J gene: TRBJ2-7; V gene: TRBV4-2; CDR3 protein: ASSLGTSGGRSYEQY
D gene: -; J gene: TRBJ1-4; V gene: TRBV2; CDR3 protein: ASSVRRGTTNEKLF
D gene: TRBD1; J gene: TRBJ1-2; V gene: TRBV4-1; CDR3 protein: ASSQGQVTNYGYT
D gene: -; J gene: TRBJ2-5; V gene: TRBV30; CDR3 protein: AWSGPGETQY
D gene: -; J gene: TRBJ1-5; V gene: TRBV5-1; CDR3 protein: ASSLDGVDNQPQH
D gene: TRBD1; J gene: TRBJ2-1; V gene: TRBV12-5; CDR3 protein: ASGLGLRDREF
D gene: TRBD1; J gene: TRBJ2-1; V gene: TRBV7-2; CDR3 protein: ASSTHPGQNNEQF
D gene: TRBD1; J gene: TRBJ1-3; V gene: TRBV7-2; CDR3 protein: ASSPREGAPGNTIY
D gene: -; J gene: TRBJ2-7; V gene: TRBV6-6; CDR3 protein: ASSYSRGGYEQY
D gene: TRBD2; J gene: TRBJ2-7; V gene: TRBV19; CDR3 protein: ASSNGLAGGSYEQY
D gene: -; J gene: TRBJ1-2; V gene: TRBV27; CDR3 protein: ASSLEGTYGYT
D gene: -; J gene: TRBJ1-1; V gene: TRBV7-9; CDR3 protein: ASSLQAGAEAF
D gene: TRBD1; J gene: TRBJ1-3; V gene: TRBV7-2; CDR3 protein: ASSLERGLGNTIY